The source of this TCR beta chain is a study of regulatory T cells in long-lasting Graves disease. Regarding time point: newly diagnosed GD, antithyroid drugs for less than 3 months. After RNA was extracted from PBMCs, the TCR library was made from it. Collection of peripheral blood (roughly 9.3 milliliters) was done using EDTA tubes. General study results and limits: When disease was persistent, TRBV28, TRBJ1-2 and TRBJ2-5 were the favored segments.

Assembly of TCR beta libraries relied on iRepertoire HTBI primers together with Arm-PCR of CDR3 regions. TCRdb reprocessed the multiplex PCR reads with MiXCR, giving one entry per CDR3 protein. The sample lists approximately 560,000 distinct CDR3 sequences, 16% seen once, with 9.5% to 15% in the top ten. The CDR3 consists of 14 residues. Germline lookup yields CDR1 LNHDA and CDR2 SQIVND (reference sequence). Trimming left V 2 bases short and J 4 bases short, with 10 bases between. Turning to this clonotype: Its antigen is currently unknown.

The same sample was also studied in work on T cells in Graves' hyperthyroidism and ophthalmopathy. That publication notes: Researchers report that a 13 V-J model separated ophthalmopathy from stable hyperthyroidism.

Source: peripheral blood mononuclear cells (PBMCs), taken at new diagnosis, from a patient treated with antithyroid drugs. V is TRBV19 and J is TRBJ2-3; D is tentatively TRBD1 or TRBD2 (5 bases each). The origin of this receptor is a man younger than 30 with Graves disease. The CDR3 sequence: CASSITGRADTQYF. CDR3 sequence (DNA): TGTGCCAGTAGTATAACGGGGCGCGCAGATACGCAGTATTTT.